The clone carrying this TCR beta chain appeared a few times. Its antigen is not identified. The data were obtained in a study of T cells in Graves' hyperthyroidism and ophthalmopathy. General study findings and limits: Blood also showed most of the thyroid clonotypes that were expanded above 0.001.

Uncontrolled infection, other autoimmune disease, pregnancy or lactation excluded patients. TCR beta CDR3 sequences were amplified from RNA transcripts. The primer set for the first-round RT-PCR of the TCR CDR3 was HTBI. TCRdb re-derived calls from the multiplex PCR reads in MiXCR, one entry per CDR3 protein. The sample shows approximately 210,000 distinct CDR3 sequences, 17% of them seen only once. CDR1 and CDR2 (germline): SGHDN, FVKESK. The V gene end was trimmed by 3 bases and the J gene end by 6 bases; junction bases not matched to a gene: 10. The length of the CDR3 is 16 residues. This TCR was recovered from a man aged 45 to 65 with Graves' hyperthyroidism. V usage is TRBV14 and J usage is TRBJ1-2, with 10 bases fitting TRBD1. The source material was blood. The CDR3 bases are TGTGCCAGCAGCCATGTGGACAGGGGGTGGGCCGATGGCTACACCTTC. Protein: CASSHVDRGWADGYTF.